This T cell receptor (beta chain) was sequenced for a study of blood T cell repertoires in COVID-19. Study-level background: Donors in the United States, Italy and Spain gave samples during acute or convalescent COVID-19. PBMCs, B-cell-depleted T cells, or T cells were the source of the cDNA or gDNA that made up the material.

Per the original data handling: It was from reference gene primer amplification that nucleated cell counts were estimated. Using immunoSEQ multiplex PCR, the repertoire was profiled, and TCRdb retains in-frame clones only, with some absent. The V and J calls and the clone size are those of that table, but D and trimming were determined from the DNA. The sample holds some 270,000 clones, 89% seen once. The TCR originated in a woman aged 40-49 years who had recovered from COVID-19. The sample taken for sequencing was peripheral blood.

This CDR3 reads CASSVDGSYHNEQFF. As DNA, the CDR3 is TGTGCCAGCAGCGTAGACGGGAGCTACCACAATGAGCAGTTCTTC. J is TRBJ2-1 and V is TRBV9; possible D gene TRBD2, 6 bases. Germline V gives CDR1 SGDLS, CDR2 YYNGEE. V shed 0 bases and J shed 5 bases, with 12 bases lying between them. The length of the CDR3 is 15 residues.